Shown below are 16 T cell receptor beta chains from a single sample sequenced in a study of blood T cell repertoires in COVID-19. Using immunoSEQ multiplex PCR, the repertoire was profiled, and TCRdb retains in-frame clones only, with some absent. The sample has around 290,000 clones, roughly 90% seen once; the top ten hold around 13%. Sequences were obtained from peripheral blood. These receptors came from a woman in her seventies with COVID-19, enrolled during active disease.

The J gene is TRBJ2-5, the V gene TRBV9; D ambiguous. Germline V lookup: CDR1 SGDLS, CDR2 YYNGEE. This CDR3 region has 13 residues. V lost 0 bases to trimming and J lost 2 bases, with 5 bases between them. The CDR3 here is CASSVGQQETQYF. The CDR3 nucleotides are TGTGCCAGCAGCGTAGGGCAACAAGAGACCCAGTACTTC.

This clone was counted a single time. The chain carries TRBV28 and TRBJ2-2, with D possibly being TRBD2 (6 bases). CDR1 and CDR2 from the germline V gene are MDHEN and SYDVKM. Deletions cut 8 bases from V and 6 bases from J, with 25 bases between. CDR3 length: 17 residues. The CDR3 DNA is TGTGCCAGCGAGTTTACGCTAGGGGAGGACGAGTCCGGGGAGCTGTTTTTT. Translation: CASEFTLGEDESGELFF. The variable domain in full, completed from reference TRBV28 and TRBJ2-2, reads DVKVTQSSRYLVKRTGEKVFLECVQDMDHENMFWYRQDPGLGLRLIYFSYDVKMKEKGDIPEGYSVSREKKERFSLILESASTNQTSMYLCASEFTLGEDESGELFFGEGSRLTVL.

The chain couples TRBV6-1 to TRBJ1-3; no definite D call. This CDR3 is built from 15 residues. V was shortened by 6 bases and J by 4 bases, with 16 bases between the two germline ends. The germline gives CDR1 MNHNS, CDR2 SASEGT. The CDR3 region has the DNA TGTGCCAGCAGCCGGGGAGTAGGGTCCGGAAACACCATATATTTT. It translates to CASSRGVGSGNTIYF.

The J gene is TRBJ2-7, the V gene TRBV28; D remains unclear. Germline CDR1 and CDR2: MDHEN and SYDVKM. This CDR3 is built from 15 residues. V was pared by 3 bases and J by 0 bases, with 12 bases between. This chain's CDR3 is CASSFSTSGSYEQYF. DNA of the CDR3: TGTGCCAGCAGTTTTTCAACGTCCGGCTCCTACGAGCAGTACTTC.

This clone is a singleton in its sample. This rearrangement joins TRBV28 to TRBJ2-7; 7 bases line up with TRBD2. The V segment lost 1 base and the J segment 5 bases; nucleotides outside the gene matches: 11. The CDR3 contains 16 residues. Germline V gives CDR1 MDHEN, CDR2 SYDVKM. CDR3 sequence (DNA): TGTGCCAGCAGTTTATTTACGGGGAGGGTGGGCCACGAGCAGTACTTC. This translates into CASSLFTGRVGHEQYF. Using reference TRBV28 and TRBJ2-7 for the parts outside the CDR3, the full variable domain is DVKVTQSSRYLVKRTGEKVFLECVQDMDHENMFWYRQDPGLGLRLIYFSYDVKMKEKGDIPEGYSVSREKKERFSLILESASTNQTSMYLCASSLFTGRVGHEQYFGPGTRLTVT.

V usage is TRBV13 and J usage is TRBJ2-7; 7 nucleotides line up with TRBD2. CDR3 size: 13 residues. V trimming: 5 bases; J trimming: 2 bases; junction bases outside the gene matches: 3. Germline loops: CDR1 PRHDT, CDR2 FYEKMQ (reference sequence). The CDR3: CASSQGLAYEQYF. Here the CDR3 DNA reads TGTGCCAGCAGCCAAGGACTAGCCTACGAGCAGTACTTC.

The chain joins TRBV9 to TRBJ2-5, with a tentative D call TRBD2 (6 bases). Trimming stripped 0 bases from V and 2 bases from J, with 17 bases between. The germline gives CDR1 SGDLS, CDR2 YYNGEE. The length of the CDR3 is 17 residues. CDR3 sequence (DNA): TGTGCCAGCAGCGTAGTAGGTAGCGGAGCGTCACAAGAGACCCAGTACTTC. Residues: CASSVVGSGASQETQYF.

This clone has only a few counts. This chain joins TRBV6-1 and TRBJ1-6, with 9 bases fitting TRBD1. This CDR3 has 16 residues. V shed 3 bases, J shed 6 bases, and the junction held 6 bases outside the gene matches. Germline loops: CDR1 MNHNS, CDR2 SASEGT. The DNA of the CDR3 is TGTGCCAGCAGTGACCAGGGACAGGGTAGTAATTCACCCCTCCACTTT. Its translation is CASSDQGQGSNSPLHF.

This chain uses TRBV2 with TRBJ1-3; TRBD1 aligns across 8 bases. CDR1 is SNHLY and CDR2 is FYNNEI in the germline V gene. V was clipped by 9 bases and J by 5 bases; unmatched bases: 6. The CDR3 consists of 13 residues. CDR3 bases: TGTGCCAGTGGACAGGGACAAAGAAACACCATATATTTT. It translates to CASGQGQRNTIYF.

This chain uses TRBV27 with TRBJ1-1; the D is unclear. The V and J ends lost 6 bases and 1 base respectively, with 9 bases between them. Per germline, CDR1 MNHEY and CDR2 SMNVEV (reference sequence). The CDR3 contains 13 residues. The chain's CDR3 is CASSRGWNTEAFF. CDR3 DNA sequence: TGTGCCAGCAGCCGCGGTTGGAACACTGAAGCTTTCTTT.

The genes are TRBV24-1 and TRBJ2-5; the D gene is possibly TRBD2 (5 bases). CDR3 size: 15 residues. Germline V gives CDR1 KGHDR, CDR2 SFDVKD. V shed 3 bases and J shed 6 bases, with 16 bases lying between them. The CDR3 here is CATSDPDSRTQTQYF. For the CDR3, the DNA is TGTGCCACCAGTGATCCGGACTCAAGAACCCAGACCCAGTACTTC.

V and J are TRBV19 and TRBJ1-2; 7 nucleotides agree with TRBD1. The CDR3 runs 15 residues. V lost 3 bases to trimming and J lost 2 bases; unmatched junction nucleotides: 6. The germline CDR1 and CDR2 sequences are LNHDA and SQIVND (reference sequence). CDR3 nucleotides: TGTGCCAGTAGTATTGAGTTGGGACAGAACTATGGCTACACCTTC. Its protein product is CASSIELGQNYGYTF.

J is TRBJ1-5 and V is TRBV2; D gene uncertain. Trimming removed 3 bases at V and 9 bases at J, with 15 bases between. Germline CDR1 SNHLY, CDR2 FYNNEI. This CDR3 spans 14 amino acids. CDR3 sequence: CASSEAGSPGPQHF. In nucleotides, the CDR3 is TGTGCCAGCAGTGAGGCGGGGAGTCCGGGGCCCCAGCATTTT.

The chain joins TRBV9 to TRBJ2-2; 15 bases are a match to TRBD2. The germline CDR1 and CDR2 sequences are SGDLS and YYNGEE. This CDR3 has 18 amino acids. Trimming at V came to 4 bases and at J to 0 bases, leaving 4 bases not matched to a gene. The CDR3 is CASSFGTSGGSNTGELFF. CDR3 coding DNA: TGTGCCAGCAGCTTCGGGACTAGCGGGGGGTCGAACACCGGGGAGCTGTTTTTT.

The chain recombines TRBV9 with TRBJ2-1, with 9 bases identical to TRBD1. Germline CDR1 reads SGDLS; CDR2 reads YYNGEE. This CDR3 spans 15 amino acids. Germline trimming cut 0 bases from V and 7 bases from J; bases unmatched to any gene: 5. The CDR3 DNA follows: TGTGCCAGCAGCGTAGCGGGGACAGGGAATAATGAGCAGTTCTTC. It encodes CASSVAGTGNNEQFF. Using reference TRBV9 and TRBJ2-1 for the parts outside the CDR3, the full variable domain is DSGVTQTPKHLITATGQRVTLRCSPRSGDLSVYWYQQSLDQGLQFLIQYYNGEERAKGNILERFSAQQFPDLHSELNLSSLELGDSALYFCASSVAGTGNNEQFFGPGTRLTVL.

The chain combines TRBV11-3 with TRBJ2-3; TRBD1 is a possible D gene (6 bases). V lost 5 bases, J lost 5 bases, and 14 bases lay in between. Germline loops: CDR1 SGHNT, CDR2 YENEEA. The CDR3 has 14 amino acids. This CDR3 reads CASSLTGSVDTQYF. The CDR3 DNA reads TGTGCCAGCAGCCTAACAGGGTCCGTAGATACGCAGTATTTT.